Listed here are 15 T cell receptor beta chains from one sample, sequenced in a study of spatial heterogeneity in lung cancer. Time point described: sample taken at primary tumor resection. Unsorted samples of tumor, nontumor lung or frozen PBMC had their whole RNA sequenced. Via MiXCR, TCRdb re-called the 5' RACE reads, giving one row per CDR3 protein. The top ten hold 11% of the sample, which has approximately 52,000 distinct CDR3 sequences, over 4.5% seen once. This specimen consisted of PBMCs, obtained at surgery. The receptors originated from a male donor with early-stage non-small cell lung cancer.

This clonotype was detected a few times. This chain links TRBV7-2 with TRBJ1-2; D ambiguous. The length of the CDR3 is 14 residues. CDR1 is SGHTA, CDR2 FQGNSA, per germline. V lost 5 bases and J lost 4, with 14 bases in between. The CDR3 DNA reads TGTGCCAGCAGCCCCCAGGACGGGCCCTATGGCTACACCTTC. Encoded protein: CASSPQDGPYGYTF.

This clonotype was seen repeatedly, ten times or more. The V and J genes are TRBV7-2 and TRBJ2-2; D gene unclear. Trimming removed 5 bases from V and 2 bases from J, with 9 bases in between. CDR3 size: 14 residues. Germline CDR1 is SGHTA and CDR2 is FQGNSA. In DNA form, the CDR3 reads TGTGCCAGCAGCGACATATTTAACACCGGGGAGCTGTTTTTT. It encodes CASSDIFNTGELFF.

This clonotype was seen repeatedly, ten times or more. The V gene is TRBV29-1, the J gene TRBJ2-3; possible D gene TRBD2, 5 bases. The V end lost 3 bases, the J end lost 3 bases, and 7 bases lay between the germline ends. Germline assignment: CDR1 SQVTM and CDR2 ANQGSEA. The length of the CDR3 is 12 residues. This chain's CDR3 is CSVESGTDTQYF. In DNA form, the CDR3 reads TGCAGCGTTGAGTCGGGGACAGATACGCAGTATTTT.

This clonotype was counted many times. The chain has TRBV2 and TRBJ2-5, with D possibly TRBD1 on 5 matching bases. The V and J ends lost 6 bases and 1 base respectively, with 9 bases between them. Germline loops: CDR1 SNHLY, CDR2 FYNNEI. CDR3 size: 13 residues. CDR3 sequence: CASRFRAQETQYF. The CDR3 DNA sequence: TGTGCCAGCAGGTTCAGGGCCCAAGAGACCCAGTACTTC.

This clonotype was detected many times. The chain recombines TRBV12-3 or TRBV12-4 with TRBJ2-2, with TRBD2 as a possible D gene (5 bases). Trimming removed 4 bases at V and 2 bases at J, with 8 bases between. The length of the CDR3 is 14 residues. CDR3 sequence reads: CASSSSGNTGELFF. The CDR3 DNA sequence: TGTGCCAGCAGTTCCAGCGGCAACACCGGGGAGCTGTTTTTT.

In its sample, this clonotype was seen many times. This chain links TRBV7-9 with TRBJ2-7; unclear D gene. Trimming shortened V by 3 bases and J by 7 bases, and 13 bases separated the two germline ends. The CDR3 runs to 13 residues. Germline assignment: CDR1 SEHNR and CDR2 FQNEAQ (reference sequence). The CDR3 sequence: CASSFLPPEEQYF. Written as DNA, the CDR3 is TGTGCCAGCAGCTTCTTGCCGCCGGAAGAGCAGTACTTC. Filled out from reference TRBV7-9 and TRBJ2-7, the complete variable domain reads DTGVSQNPRHKITKRGQNVTFRCDPISEHNRLYWYRQTLGQGPEFLTYFQNEAQLEKSRLLSDRFSAERPKGSFSTLEIQRTEQGDSAMYLCASSFLPPEEQYFGPGTRLTVT.

This clonotype was seen ten or more times. The chain joins TRBV20-1 to TRBJ2-1, with 8 bases matching TRBD2. With 0 bases clipped from V and 8 bases from J, the junction kept 6 bases outside the gene matches. Germline CDR1 is DFQATT and CDR2 is SNEGSKA (reference sequence). CDR3 length equals 14 residues. CDR3 DNA: TGCAGTGCTAGAGATGTTAGCGGGGTGGATGAGCAGTTCTTC. Translated: CSARDVSGVDEQFF.

This clonotype showed up many times. This chain links TRBV20-1 with TRBJ2-1; D is ambiguous. The CDR3 consists of 14 residues. The germline V gene encodes CDR1 DFQATT and CDR2 SNEGSKA (reference sequence). Trimming removed 8 bases from V and 4 bases from J, with 18 bases in between. The CDR3 sequence is CSRKIVGSYNEQFF. CDR3 sequence (DNA): TGCAGTCGTAAGATAGTGGGATCTTACAATGAGCAGTTCTTC.

The table lists this clonotype with many counts. CDR3 nucleotide sequence: TGTGCCAGCAGCCCAGCTACAGGGGGGAGCACTGAAGCTTTCTTT. It codes for CASSPATGGSTEAFF. The chain couples TRBV3-1 to TRBJ1-1; 8 bases fit TRBD1. Trimming took 4 bases from V and 4 from J; bases not matched to a gene: 8. CDR3 length: 15 amino acids. The germline V gene encodes CDR1 LGHDT and CDR2 YNNKEL (reference sequence).

This clonotype has at least ten counts. The rearrangement links TRBV29-1 to TRBJ1-2, with TRBD1 matching over 8 bases. Germline V lookup: CDR1 SQVTM, CDR2 ANQGSEA. V dropped 2 bases and J dropped 8; count of bases not matched to a gene: 4. This CDR3 comprises 12 residues. This CDR3 reads CSVEQPGGGYTF. The CDR3 DNA sequence: TGCAGCGTTGAACAGCCAGGGGGCGGCTACACCTTC.

This clonotype showed up many times. CDR3 bases: TGCAGTGCTACGATAGCGGGAGAAAGCTACGAGCAGTACTTC. It codes for CSATIAGESYEQYF. V gene TRBV20-1 combines with J gene TRBJ2-7; 9 nucleotides match TRBD2. The V gene end was trimmed by 4 bases and the J gene end by 3 bases; junction bases not matched to a gene: 7. The V gene's germline CDR1 is DFQATT and CDR2 SNEGSKA (reference sequence). This CDR3 spans 14 amino acids.

This clonotype was seen many times. The J gene is TRBJ2-1, the V gene TRBV7-2, with unresolved D. V dropped 3 bases and J dropped 7 bases, with 13 bases sitting between them. The CDR3 is 14 residues long. Germline V gives CDR1 SGHTA, CDR2 FQGNSA. The DNA for the CDR3 is TGTGCCAGCAGCTTGTCGCTAATGGGGAATGAGCAGTTCTTC. Translating it yields CASSLSLMGNEQFF.

This clonotype was observed a handful of times. V and J are TRBV12-3 or TRBV12-4 and TRBJ2-3; perhaps TRBD2 as D (6 bases). The V and J ends lost 1 base and 4 bases respectively, with 12 bases between them. The CDR3 has 15 residues. The CDR3 spells CASSLGLAKADTQYF. CDR3 bases: TGTGCCAGCAGTTTAGGCCTAGCGAAGGCAGATACGCAGTATTTT.

At least ten counts were recorded for this clonotype. This sequence joins TRBV6-5 and TRBJ2-5, with 8 nucleotides matching TRBD1. The germline gives CDR1 MNHEY, CDR2 SVGAGI. The trim removed 10 bases at V and 2 bases at J, leaving 9 bases unmatched. The CDR3 has 14 amino acids. Here the CDR3 DNA reads TGTGCCACGACTCAGACAGGGGTACAAGAGACCCAGTACTTC. Translation gives CATTQTGVQETQYF.

This clonotype was seen ten or more times. The V and J genes are TRBV5-6 and TRBJ1-2, with 10 bases that match TRBD1. This CDR3 comprises 14 residues. Trimming took 4 bases from V and 5 from J; bases not matched to a gene: 5. The V gene's germline CDR1 is SGHDT and CDR2 YYEEEE. The CDR3 DNA reads TGTGCCAGCAGCGCGGACAGGGGGAGGTATGGCTACACCTTC. Translation gives CASSADRGRYGYTF.